One sample yielded the 18 T cell receptor beta chains listed below, sequenced in a study of response to subunit inactivated influenza vaccine. TCRdb independently ran MiXCR on the RT-PCR reads; one entry per CDR3 protein. The repertoire holds about 780,000 distinct CDR3 sequences, around 20% seen once, with roughly 11% in the top ten. Sample: PBMCs from blood, taken 5 to 6 days after vaccination. The receptors originated from a man aged 50-59 years who received an inactivated influenza vaccine.

The chain recombines TRBV20-1 with TRBJ2-5; perhaps D is TRBD1 or TRBD2 (6 bases each). Germline-derived CDR1 and CDR2 are DFQATT and SNEGSKA (reference sequence). The CDR3 has 15 residues. With 1 base removed from V and 5 bases from J, the gap between germline ends came to 17 bases. The CDR3 sequence: CSARVPWGARETQYF. CDR3 nucleotides: TGCAGTGCTAGAGTGCCGTGGGGGGCTAGGGAGACCCAGTACTTC.

Written as DNA, the CDR3 is TGCAGTGCTCCGATGCACAGGGGAAGTTATCCCCAGCATTTT. This sequence encodes CSAPMHRGSYPQHF. V gene TRBV20-1 combines with J gene TRBJ1-5; TRBD1 agrees at 7 bases. V lost 5 bases and J lost 10; bases outside the gene matches: 14. The CDR3 totals 14 residues. Germline CDR1 is DFQATT and CDR2 is SNEGSKA (reference sequence).

The sample holds a few counts of this clonotype. The genes are TRBV7-3 and TRBJ2-2; unclear D gene. Germline CDR1 reads SGHTA; CDR2 reads FQGTGA. This CDR3 has 14 amino acids. Trimming took off 2 bases at V and 1 base at J, with 5 bases between the two ends. Here the CDR3 DNA reads TGTGCCAGCAGCTTACCACAGAACACCGGGGAGCTGTTTTTT. It specifies CASSLPQNTGELFF.

The chain joins TRBV12-3 or TRBV12-4 to TRBJ2-3, with D possibly being TRBD1 or TRBD2 (6 bases each). CDR3 length: 16 residues. Between the trimmed V and J ends, which lost 5 bases and 0 bases, there was a span of 15 bases. CDR3 nucleotides: TGTGCCAGCAGTGGCGTATGGGGGGCAAGCACAGATACGCAGTATTTT. Translated: CASSGVWGASTDTQYF.

The genes are TRBV5-1 and TRBJ1-5, with TRBD1 matching 7 bases. The CDR3 is made up of 14 amino acids. The V gene end was trimmed by 5 bases and the J gene end by 4 bases; junction bases not matched to a gene: 6. Germline CDR1 is SGHRS and CDR2 is YFSETQ. CDR3 bases: TGCGCCAGCAGAGCCACAGGGGTGAATCAGCCCCAGCATTTT. Its translation is CASRATGVNQPQHF.

The V call is TRBV20-1, the J call TRBJ2-3, with TRBD2 identical over 9 bases. The length of the CDR3 is 15 residues. Germline loops: CDR1 DFQATT, CDR2 SNEGSKA (reference sequence). V lost 5 bases to trimming and J lost 4 bases; unmatched junction nucleotides: 10. The CDR3 DNA reads as TGCAGTGCTCAGGAGCTAGCGGGGAGGGCAGATACGCAGTATTTT. Its protein is CSAQELAGRADTQYF.

This clonotype was seen only a few times. V usage is TRBV29-1 and J usage is TRBJ1-3, with D hard to call. The CDR3 contains 14 residues. V was clipped by 6 bases and J by 0 bases, with 12 bases between them. CDR1 and CDR2 (germline): SQVTM, ANQGSEA. In DNA, the CDR3 is TGCAGCGTCGACCCCCAAGTCTCTGGAAACACCATATATTTT. Translating gives CSVDPQVSGNTIYF. The full variable domain, in which reference TRBV29-1 and TRBJ1-3 provide the parts outside the CDR3, is SAVISQKPSRDICQRGTSLTIQCQVDSQVTMMFWYRQQPGQSLTLIATANQGSEATYESGFVIDKFPISRPNLTFSTLTVSNMSPEDSSIYLCSVDPQVSGNTIYFGEGSWLTVV.

This clonotype was detected only once. The V and J genes are TRBV7-2 and TRBJ2-4; 9 bases fit TRBD1. Germline V gene data show CDR1 as SGHTA and CDR2 as FQGNSA. The V gene end was trimmed by 5 bases and the J gene end by 7 bases; junction bases not matched to a gene: 9. This CDR3 is 15 amino acids long. In DNA, the CDR3 is TGTGCCAGCAGCGCCCGGACAGGGGTGAGGAACATTCAGTACTTC. Protein: CASSARTGVRNIQYF. The full variable domain, rest sourced from reference TRBV7-2 and TRBJ2-4, is GAGVSQSPSNKVTEKGKDVELRCDPISGHTALYWYRQSLGQGLEFLIYFQGNSAPDKSGLPSDRFSAERTGGSVSTLTIQRTQQEDSAVYLCASSARTGVRNIQYFGAGTRLSVL.

This clonotype has ten or more counts. CDR3 amino acids: CSARRGLGGTQYF. CDR3 DNA: TGCAGTGCTAGGCGGGGGCTGGGGGGTACGCAGTATTTT. The chain couples TRBV20-1 to TRBJ2-3; D is perhaps TRBD2 (7 bases). The V gene's germline CDR1 is DFQATT and CDR2 SNEGSKA (reference sequence). The CDR3 sequence is 13 residues long. V lost 3 bases, J lost 8 bases, and 15 bases lay in between.

J is TRBJ2-2 and V is TRBV11-3; 7 positions match TRBD2. The CDR3 covers 15 residues. The germline CDR1 and CDR2 sequences are SGHNT and YENEEA. V trimming: 5 bases; J trimming: 4 bases; junction bases outside the gene matches: 7. For the CDR3, the DNA is TGTGCCAGCAGCCCTACCGGGACTACCACCGGGGAGCTGTTTTTT. As protein: CASSPTGTTTGELFF.

The gene calls are TRBV4-3 and TRBJ2-1; 9 positions match TRBD2. V shed 1 base, J shed 7 bases, and the junction held 8 bases outside the gene matches. Looked up from germline, CDR1 is LGHNA and CDR2 is YSLEER. The CDR3 loop spans 16 amino acids. The DNA of the CDR3 is TGCGCCAGCAGCCAAGCCGGGACTAGCCATTCGAATGAGCAGTTCTTC. Its translation is CASSQAGTSHSNEQFF.

The J gene is TRBJ1-2, the V gene TRBV6-2 or TRBV6-3; D might be TRBD1 (6 bases). This CDR3 has 13 residues. Deletions cut 8 bases from V and 4 bases from J, with 14 bases between. Germline V gene data show CDR1 as MNHEY and CDR2 as SVGEGT. The CDR3 loop is CASGRDTGYGYTF. The CDR3 coding sequence is TGTGCCAGCGGACGGGACACCGGCTATGGCTACACCTTC.

The chain is built from TRBV9 and TRBJ2-1; 8 bases are a match to TRBD2. The germline gives CDR1 SGDLS, CDR2 YYNGEE. Trimming cost V 2 bases and J 10 bases; bases outside gene matches: 8. The CDR3 is 14 amino acids. The CDR3 region has the DNA TGTGCCAGCAGCGTGGGGACTAGGGTTTGGGAGCAGTTCTTC. Residues: CASSVGTRVWEQFF.

This clonotype was seen a few times. CDR3 nucleotides: TGTGCCAGCTGGGACATCAAAGAGACCCAGTACTTC. Protein product: CASWDIKETQYF. This chain links TRBV7-8 with TRBJ2-5; TRBD1 is a possible D gene (6 bases). The germline V gene has CDR1 SGHVS and CDR2 FQNEAQ. Trimming removed 8 bases from V and 3 bases from J, with 10 bases in between. This CDR3 is built from 12 residues.

The chain carries TRBV12-3 or TRBV12-4 and TRBJ1-1; 8 bases match TRBD1. J gave up 8 bases and V 7 bases, and 24 bases lay outside the gene matches. CDR3 size: 18 residues. This CDR3 is CASTTSQLWDRRDWEAFF. In DNA form, the CDR3 reads TGTGCCAGCACCACGTCGCAACTGTGGGACAGGAGGGATTGGGAAGCTTTCTTT.

V gene TRBV28 combines with J gene TRBJ2-7; 9 bases fit TRBD1. CDR1 and CDR2 from the germline V gene are MDHEN and SYDVKM. V was clipped by 6 bases and J by 3 bases; unmatched bases: 12. There are 16 residues in the CDR3. The CDR3, as DNA: TGTGCCAGCAGCGATGGGACAGGGATTGTCCTCTACGAGCAGTACTTC. Residues: CASSDGTGIVLYEQYF.

The CDR3 nucleotides read TGCAGTGCTAGAAACCCTGCCGCGGTTCATAATGAAAAACTGTTTTTT. Its translation: CSARNPAAVHNEKLFF. The chain uses TRBV20-1 and TRBJ1-4, with unresolved D. The germline V gene encodes CDR1 DFQATT and CDR2 SNEGSKA (reference sequence). The CDR3 contains 16 residues. Trimming left V 2 bases short and J 4 bases short, with 17 bases between.

Many counts were recorded for this clonotype. The chain recombines TRBV7-6 with TRBJ2-5, with a weak D call TRBD2 (6 bases). Trimming stripped 2 bases from V and 5 bases from J, with 15 bases between. Germline CDR1 reads SGHVS; CDR2 reads FNYEAQ. This CDR3 region has 15 residues. For the CDR3, the DNA is TGTGCCAGCAGCTTATTGGGAACCGGAGGGGAGACCCAGTACTTC. It codes for CASSLLGTGGETQYF. Complete variable domain (other parts from reference TRBV7-6 and TRBJ2-5): GAGVSQSPRYKVTKRGQDVALRCDPISGHVSLYWYRQALGQGPEFLTYFNYEAQQDKSGLPNDRFSAERPEGSISTLTIQRTEQRDSAMYRCASSLLGTGGETQYFGPGTRLLVL.